A selection of T cell receptor beta chains follows, all from one sample in a study of CD8 T cells in Susac syndrome. TCRdb reprocessed the immunoSEQ multiplex PCR reads via MiXCR and lists one record per CDR3 protein. The profile covers 250,000 to 350,000 distinct CDR3 sequences, with about 90% appearing a single time and around 0.07% taken by the ten largest. The sample taken for sequencing was CD4+ T cells from PBMCs. These receptor sequences come from a human donor with multiple sclerosis. The CDR3 runs from the conserved cysteine through the conserved F or W. Fields, in order: V gene, D gene, J gene, CDR3 protein, CDR3 DNA. The D gene is left open where the match is weak.

v_call: TRBV20-1
d_call: TRBD1
j_call: TRBJ1-1
cdr3_aa: CSAQGGRGRGTEAFF
cdr3_nt: TGCAGTGCTCAAGGGGGCAGGGGCCGTGGGACTGAAGCTTTCTTT

v_call: TRBV20-1
d_call: TRBD1
j_call: TRBJ2-7
cdr3_aa: CSAMFRQGLRSGEQYF
cdr3_nt: TGCAGTGCCATGTTTCGACAGGGTCTTCGATCGGGGGAGCAGTACTTC

v_call: TRBV29-1
d_call: TRBD1
j_call: TRBJ1-1
cdr3_aa: CSGTGYADTEAFF
cdr3_nt: TGCAGCGGGACAGGGTACGCGGACACTGAAGCTTTCTTT

v_call: TRBV12-3/TRBV12-4
d_call: TRBD2
j_call: TRBJ2-7
cdr3_aa: CASTLGLAAYEQYF
cdr3_nt: TGTGCCAGCACCTTGGGACTAGCCGCCTACGAGCAGTACTTC

v_call: TRBV19
d_call: -
j_call: TRBJ2-7
cdr3_aa: CASSPEIDSYEQYF
cdr3_nt: TGTGCCAGTAGTCCTGAGATCGACAGCTACGAGCAGTACTTC

v_call: TRBV3-1
d_call: TRBD1
j_call: TRBJ2-1
cdr3_aa: CASSQEVGQVNNEQFF
cdr3_nt: TGTGCCAGCAGCCAAGAAGTCGGACAGGTGAACAATGAGCAGTTCTTC

v_call: TRBV6-5
d_call: TRBD1
j_call: TRBJ1-1
cdr3_aa: CASSYSGGGRYTEAFF
cdr3_nt: TGTGCCAGCAGTTACTCAGGAGGGGGCCGATACACTGAAGCTTTCTTT

v_call: TRBV6-2/TRBV6-3
d_call: TRBD1
j_call: TRBJ1-1
cdr3_aa: CASSSLTTGGRGAFF
cdr3_nt: TGTGCCAGCAGCTCCCTTACAACAGGGGGCCGAGGAGCTTTCTTT

v_call: TRBV27
d_call: TRBD2
j_call: TRBJ2-7
cdr3_aa: CASSLRSGRGHEQYF
cdr3_nt: TGTGCCAGCAGTTTACGTAGCGGGAGGGGACACGAGCAGTACTTC

v_call: TRBV10-3
d_call: -
j_call: TRBJ2-1
cdr3_aa: CAISEAGFSYNEQFF
cdr3_nt: TGTGCCATCAGTGAGGCAGGCTTCTCCTACAATGAGCAGTTCTTC

v_call: TRBV18
d_call: -
j_call: TRBJ1-2
cdr3_aa: CASSPRQDLNYGYTF
cdr3_nt: TGTGCCAGCTCACCTCGACAGGATCTTAACTATGGCTACACCTTC